Listed here are 17 T cell receptor beta chains from one sample, sequenced in a study of graft-versus-host responses after intestinal transplantation. Some clones are missing from TCRdb's copy, which holds only in-frame ones; the method was immunoSEQ multiplex PCR. The table lists about 35,000 clones, 93% of them singletons. No antigen has been identified for these receptors. Sample: unstimulated CD8+ T cells sorted from spleen or lymph node cells, taken before transplant. These TCRs come from a human donor who was the organ donor for an intestinal transplant.

The chain uses TRBV29-1 and TRBJ2-1; 8 bases map to TRBD2. Unmatched junction bases numbered 8, after V lost 3 bases and J lost 7 bases. This CDR3 has 14 amino acids. The germline CDR1 and CDR2 sequences are SQVTM and ANQGSEA. This CDR3 is CSVDKRIAGNEQFF. The CDR3 DNA is TGCAGCGTTGATAAGAGAATAGCGGGAAATGAGCAGTTCTTC.

The rearrangement links TRBV11-1 to TRBJ2-7, with 7 bases identical to TRBD1. J gave up 6 bases and V 1 base, and 0 bases lay outside the gene matches. The germline V gene has CDR1 SGHAT and CDR2 FQDESV (reference sequence). CDR3 length: 12 amino acids. CDR3 nucleotide sequence: TGTGCCAGCAGCTTAGACAGGGGCGAGCAGTACTTC. Translating gives CASSLDRGEQYF. The variable domain in full, completed from reference TRBV11-1 and TRBJ2-7, reads EAEVAQSPRYKITEKSQAVAFWCDPISGHATLYWYRQILGQGPELLVQFQDESVVDDSQLPKDRFSAERLKGVDSTLKIQPAELGDSAMYLCASSLDRGEQYFGPGTRLTVT.

The rearrangement links TRBV14 to TRBJ2-7; no clear D gene. The V end lost 0 bases, the J end lost 5 bases, and 8 bases lay between the germline ends. Germline values: CDR1 SGHDN, CDR2 FVKESK. The CDR3 runs 13 residues. The CDR3, as DNA: TGTGCCAGCAGCCAAGATGTGGGGAACGAGCAGTACTTC. Its protein is CASSQDVGNEQYF. The full variable domain, completed using reference TRBV14 and TRBJ2-7, is EAGVTQFPSHSVIEKGQTVTLRCDPISGHDNLYWYRRVMGKEIKFLLHFVKESKQDESGMPNNRFLAERTGGTYSTLKVQPAELEDSGVYFCASSQDVGNEQYFGPGTRLTVT.

This chain uses TRBV29-1 with TRBJ2-1; the match to TRBD2 covers 8 bases. CDR1 and CDR2 (germline): SQVTM, ANQGSEA. The CDR3 is 13 amino acids. The trim removed 7 bases at V and 8 bases at J, leaving 10 bases unmatched. The DNA of the CDR3 is TGCAGCGCCAACCTGCGGGAGGCGTATGAGCAGTTCTTC. It encodes CSANLREAYEQFF.

The rearrangement joins TRBV5-1 to TRBJ2-1; no reliable D call. The germline CDR1 and CDR2 sequences are SGHRS and YFSETQ. CDR3 size: 12 residues. V was pared by 0 bases and J by 5 bases, with 3 bases between. CDR3 amino acids: CASSLGNNEQFF. CDR3 nucleotide sequence: TGCGCCAGCAGCTTGGGTAACAATGAGCAGTTCTTC.

The V call is TRBV27, the J call TRBJ1-6, with 9 bases that match TRBD1. The length of the CDR3 is 14 residues. With 4 bases clipped from V and 6 bases from J, the junction kept 1 base outside the gene matches. Germline CDR1 and CDR2: MNHEY and SMNVEV (reference sequence). The CDR3 region has the DNA TGTGCCAGCAGTTGGGACAGGGCTAATTCACCCCTCCACTTT. Protein sequence: CASSWDRANSPLHF.

The V gene is TRBV29-1, the J gene TRBJ2-7, with 11 bases identical to TRBD2. Per the germline V gene, CDR1 is SQVTM and CDR2 is ANQGSEA. The CDR3 is 16 residues long. V gave up 1 base and J gave up 3 bases; unmatched junction bases: 8. The CDR3 here is CSVEGGTSGRDYEQYF. In DNA, the CDR3 is TGCAGCGTTGAAGGAGGTACTAGCGGGAGAGACTACGAGCAGTACTTC.

The chain couples TRBV4-2 to TRBJ2-7, with D maybe TRBD2 (6 bases). CDR3 size: 16 residues. V was pared by 4 bases and J by 3 bases, with 19 bases between. Germline V gene sequence: CDR1 LGHNA, CDR2 YNFKEQ. In nucleotides, the CDR3 is TGTGCCAGCAGCCCCCTCGTAAGCGGGCCCCTCTACGAGCAGTACTTC. It codes for CASSPLVSGPLYEQYF.

The chain joins TRBV28 to TRBJ2-7, with no clear D. V dropped 1 base and J dropped 2 bases, with 9 bases sitting between them. Germline V CDR1 and CDR2: MDHEN, SYDVKM. This CDR3 is built from 14 residues. The CDR3 DNA follows: TGTGCCAGCAGTTTATACGGACGAACCTACGAGCAGTACTTC. This gives the protein CASSLYGRTYEQYF.

This clone was counted only a few times. CDR3 nucleotides: TGTGCCAGCAGTTTACAAAGGGAGGGCGGGGAGCTGTTTTTT. Its translation: CASSLQREGGELFF. V gene TRBV28 combines with J gene TRBJ2-2; 7 nucleotides align to TRBD2. Germline trimming cut 2 bases from V and 7 bases from J; bases unmatched to any gene: 4. The CDR3 loop spans 14 amino acids. Germline CDR1 and CDR2: MDHEN and SYDVKM.

A word on this clone: At one end the junction does not follow the germline gene, possibly because of a read error. The chain links TRBV11-2 to TRBJ2-5; perhaps TRBD2 as D (7 bases). Germline V gene lookup returns CDR1 SGHAT and CDR2 FQNNGV. The CDR3 is made up of 14 amino acids. The CDR3 region is CASSLEAGAEAQYF. CDR3 DNA sequence: TGTGCCAGCAGCTTAGAGGCGGGGGCAGAGGCCCAGTACTTC.

The V gene is TRBV5-4, the J gene TRBJ2-7; D assignment may be TRBD1 or TRBD2 (5 bases each). This CDR3 has 14 amino acids. With 1 base removed from V and 3 bases from J, the gap between germline ends came to 11 bases. Germline V CDR1 and CDR2: SGHNT, YYREEE (reference sequence). For the CDR3, the DNA is TGTGCCAGCAGCTTGACTGGGACGGACTACGAGCAGTACTTC. Translation: CASSLTGTDYEQYF. The full variable domain, completed using reference TRBV5-4 and TRBJ2-7, is ETGVTQSPTHLIKTRGQQVTLRCSSQSGHNTVSWYQQALGQGPQFIFQYYREEENGRGNFPPRFSGLQFPNYSSELNVNALELDDSALYLCASSLTGTDYEQYFGPGTRLTVT.

The rearrangement links TRBV7-6 to TRBJ2-7; D unclear. V was shortened by 0 bases and J by 6 bases, with 9 bases between the two germline ends. CDR1 and CDR2 (germline): SGHVS, FNYEAQ. The CDR3 runs 13 residues. In DNA, the CDR3 is TGTGCCAGCAGCTTAGCAAAAACCAGCGAGCAGTACTTC. Amino acids: CASSLAKTSEQYF.

In this sample, this clone turned up once. Sequence at one end of the junction differs from germline and may be a read error. The chain is built from TRBV7-7 and TRBJ2-3, with D perhaps matching TRBD1 (5 bases). The germline CDR1 and CDR2 sequences are SSHAT and FNYEAQ (reference sequence). The CDR3 length is 14 residues. The CDR3 sequence: CASSLGVGEDTQYF. DNA for the CDR3: TGTGCTAGCAGCTTAGGGGTAGGGGAAGATACGCAGTATTTT.

This chain connects TRBV4-1 to TRBJ2-1; no firm D call. This CDR3 comprises 16 residues. V gave up 3 bases and J gave up 8 bases, with 20 bases separating them. Germline V gene lookup returns CDR1 MGHRA and CDR2 YSYEKL. CDR3 region: CASSQTSEVRTDEQFF. The DNA of the CDR3 is TGCGCCAGCAGCCAGACCAGCGAGGTCCGTACCGATGAGCAGTTCTTC.

The chain is built from TRBV7-2 and TRBJ2-5; D might be TRBD1 or TRBD2, each matching 6 bases. From germline, CDR1 is SGHTA and CDR2 FQGNSA. Trimming stripped 5 bases from V and 4 bases from J, with 20 bases between. The CDR3 covers 16 residues. CDR3 bases: TGTGCCAGCAGCACGTGGACAGAGATGGGAGGAGAGACCCAGTACTTC. Its protein is CASSTWTEMGGETQYF.

V gene TRBV4-1 combines with J gene TRBJ2-1; D is perhaps TRBD1 or TRBD2 (7 bases each). Deletions cut 2 bases from V and 8 bases from J, with 22 bases between. Germline CDR1 is MGHRA and CDR2 is YSYEKL. The CDR3 is 17 residues long. The CDR3 DNA follows: TGCGCCAGCAGCCAACCAGGGGGGGGAAGGCGCTCTGATGAGCAGTTCTTC. Protein: CASSQPGGGRRSDEQFF.